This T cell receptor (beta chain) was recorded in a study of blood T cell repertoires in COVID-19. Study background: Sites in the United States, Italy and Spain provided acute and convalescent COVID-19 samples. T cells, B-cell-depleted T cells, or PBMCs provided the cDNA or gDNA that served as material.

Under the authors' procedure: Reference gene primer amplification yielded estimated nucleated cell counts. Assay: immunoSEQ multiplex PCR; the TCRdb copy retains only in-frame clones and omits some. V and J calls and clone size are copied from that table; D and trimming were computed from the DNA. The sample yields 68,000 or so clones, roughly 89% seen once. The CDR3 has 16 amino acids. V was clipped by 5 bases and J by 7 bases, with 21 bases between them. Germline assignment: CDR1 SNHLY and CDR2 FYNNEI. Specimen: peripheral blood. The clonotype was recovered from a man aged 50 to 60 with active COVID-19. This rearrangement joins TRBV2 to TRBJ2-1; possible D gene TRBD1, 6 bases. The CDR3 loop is CASSTLLGRGLNEQFF. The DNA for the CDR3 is TGTGCCAGCAGTACCCTCCTGGGCAGGGGATTAAATGAGCAGTTCTTC.